The rows below give T cell receptor beta chains drawn from one sample of a study of control samples from healthy donors and cancer patients. The protocol was immunoSEQ multiplex PCR, while the TCRdb copy is restricted to in-frame clones and leaves out a portion. Among approximately 170,000 clones listed, approximately 90% were seen once. The sequenced sample consisted of blood. These receptors came from a woman in her twenties or thirties in good health. The CDR3 runs from the conserved cysteine through the conserved F or W.

J	V	CDR3
TRBJ2-5	TRBV3-1/TRBV3-2	CASSRAGTGAQETQYF
TRBJ2-7	TRBV5-1	CASSPSGWTEQYF
TRBJ1-2	TRBV6-5	CASSEGRGLDGYTF
TRBJ1-1	TRBV28	CASSLKGKAFF
NA	TRBV21-1	CASSPPIGSGRGLDTQHF
TRBJ2-5	TRBV18	CASSPGIQETQYF
TRBJ2-7	TRBV3-1/TRBV3-2	CASSQAPYGSVSYEQYF
TRBJ2-7	TRBV19	CATSRDSSYEQYF
TRBJ2-2	TRBV6-5	CASTTTGSGELFF
TRBJ2-5	TRBV7-2	CASSLNSGYMETQYF
TRBJ1-5	TRBV19	CASSISPGETVNQPQHF
TRBJ1-3	TRBV7-6	CASSLGAGFSGNTIYF
TRBJ1-2	TRBV4-1	CASSQGSGTGNYGYTF
TRBJ1-5	TRBV19	CASSIGNRAGGNQPQHF
TRBJ2-3	TRBV29-1	CSVEPGPGQRTDTQYF
TRBJ2-7	TRBV7-8	CASSLRTGGSYEQYF
TRBJ2-3	TRBV27	CASFPRGDRYTDTQYF
TRBJ2-7	TRBV18	CASSPVGRGISYEQYF
TRBJ2-3	TRBV6-6	CASSYSGVGGTDTQYF
TRBJ1-5	TRBV28	CASRYKLSNQPQHF
TRBJ2-7	TRBV7-2	CASSRSGKAYEQYF
TRBJ1-2	TRBV2	CASSWDRENGYTF
TRBJ2-3	TRBV28	CASSFQGTEDTQYF
TRBJ1-4	TRBV5-4	CASSQTGTNEKLFF
TRBJ2-3	TRBV24-1	CATSVGTAQDTQYF
TRBJ1-3	TRBV5-8	CASSLPGNTIYF
TRBJ2-5	TRBV6-2/TRBV6-3	CASSWTAQETQYF
TRBJ2-1	TRBV5-1	CASSSPPGGSLNEQFF
TRBJ1-2	TRBV10-3	CAISERIGGFGYTF
TRBJ2-7	TRBV5-1	CASSLGGLAGDGQYF
TRBJ1-2	TRBV4-1	CASSQGVGQGTYGYTF
TRBJ2-4	TRBV2	CASSELGTSGSSGNIQYF
TRBJ1-1	TRBV18	CASSPHSRMNTEAFF
TRBJ1-5	TRBV3-1/TRBV3-2	CASSQDPHQPQHF
TRBJ2-1	TRBV5-1	CASSLGGGSSYNEQFF
TRBJ2-3	TRBV5-6	CASSWGLAGSTDTQYF
TRBJ2-5	TRBV7-6	CASSLNRVQVETQYF
TRBJ1-2	TRBV5-1	CASSPHGVDGYTF
TRBJ2-3	TRBV6-2/TRBV6-3	CASSNREVGTDTQYF
TRBJ2-7	TRBV7-2	CASSFLALYEQYF
TRBJ2-7	TRBV19	CASSIDRSSDQYF
TRBJ2-1	TRBV19	CGLAGGREQFF
TRBJ2-2	TRBV13	CASSELLAGELFF
TRBJ2-6	TRBV6-5	CASSRTGSGANVLTF
TRBJ1-4	TRBV29-1	CSVLRGEKLFF
TRBJ2-5	TRBV3-1/TRBV3-2	CASSDQGGETQYF
TRBJ1-2	TRBV5-4	CASSLGVSLGHYGYTF
TRBJ1-2	TRBV28	CASIDLYGYTF
TRBJ1-3	TRBV4-1	CASSQVVGERGNTIYF
TRBJ2-1	TRBV10-3	CAITQGQRREGNEQFF
TRBJ2-1	TRBV28	CVVCSTYNEQFF